The rows below give T cell receptor beta chains drawn from one sample of a study of T cells after yellow fever vaccination. MiXCR, run by TCRdb on the 5' RACE reads, gives a single entry per CDR3 protein. The table lists more than 350,000 distinct CDR3 sequences, 11% of them singletons, with roughly 18% in the top ten. This specimen was PBMCs, taken on the day of the first yellow fever vaccination. All receptors derive from a man aged 18 to 29 who received the YFV17D yellow fever vaccine. The CDR3 runs from the conserved cysteine through the conserved F or W. Fields, in order: D gene, V gene, CDR3 length, clone size, J gene, CDR3 DNA, CDR3 protein. The D gene is left open where the match is weak. Clone size is shown for a subset of rows, as once, few, many or a class of expanded clone.

>TRBD2|TRBV6-1|14|many|TRBJ2-7
TGTGCCAGCACTAGCGGGGTAAACTCCTACGAGCAGTACTTC
CASTSGVNSYEQYF
>NA|TRBV29-1|14|NA|TRBJ1-2
TGCAGCGTCGGACGGGTGACAGAGAACTATGGCTACACCTTC
CSVGRVTENYGYTF
>TRBD2|TRBV10-3|14|few|TRBJ2-7
TGTGCCATCAGGGGGGCGGCTAGCGGGGGCGAGCAGTACTTC
CAIRGAASGGEQYF
>NA|TRBV13|15|few|TRBJ1-6
TGTGCCAGCAGCTACCCCTTGGGAGCCGGCTCACCCCTCCACTTT
CASSYPLGAGSPLHF
>TRBD1|TRBV20-1|15|few|TRBJ2-1
TGCAGTGCCAGTACAGGGGCCAGCTCCTACAATGAGCAGTTCTTC
CSASTGASSYNEQFF
>TRBD1|TRBV25-1|16|NA|TRBJ1-2
TGTGCCAGCAGTGAACAGACAGGGCTGGGTAACTATGGCTACACCTTC
CASSEQTGLGNYGYTF
>NA|TRBV5-1|16|NA|TRBJ2-1
TGCGCCAGCAGCTTGGAAGGTCTAGCGAATTACAATGAGCAGTTCTTC
CASSLEGLANYNEQFF
>NA|TRBV7-9|15|few|TRBJ2-1
TGTGCCAGCAGCTTATTCAGGGGCTTTGGCAATGAGCAGTTCTTC
CASSLFRGFGNEQFF
>NA|TRBV6-1|14|NA|TRBJ1-2
TGTGCCAGCAGCGAACTCAGGCAGACCTATGGCTACACCTTC
CASSELRQTYGYTF
>NA|TRBV7-2|15|few|TRBJ1-1
TGTGCCAGCAGCGGGGGGGGGATTTATGGGACTGAAGCTTTCTTT
CASSGGGIYGTEAFF
>NA|TRBV24-1|15|NA|TRBJ2-7
TGTGCCACCAGTGACCCGGCTCTTTTCACCTACGAGCAGTACTTC
CATSDPALFTYEQYF
>TRBD1|TRBV5-1|15|few|TRBJ2-5
TGCGCCAGCAGCTTGAGGACAGGGACCCAAGAGACCCAGTACTTC
CASSLRTGTQETQYF
>TRBD2|TRBV12-3/TRBV12-4|14|NA|TRBJ2-2
TGTGCCAGCACCCTCGGACTAGCTCTCGGGGAGCTGTTTTTT
CASTLGLALGELFF
>NA|TRBV5-1|14|many|TRBJ2-1
TGCGCCAGCAGCGTCCAGGACAGTAGCAATGAGCAGTTCTTC
CASSVQDSSNEQFF
>NA|TRBV4-3|13|few|TRBJ2-5
TGCGCCAGCAGCCAAGATCCGTGGGAGACCCAGTACTTC
CASSQDPWETQYF
>TRBD2|TRBV27|17|few|TRBJ2-1
TGTGCCAGCAGTTTCGGGCTAGCGGGGGGGCCGGACAATGAGCAGTTCTTC
CASSFGLAGGPDNEQFF
>TRBD2|TRBV20-1|14|NA|TRBJ2-2
TGCAGTGCTACCGGGGGGGCGAACACCGGGGAGCTGTTTTTT
CSATGGANTGELFF
>TRBD2|TRBV7-2|13|many|TRBJ2-3
TGTGCCAGCAGGGGGGGGGGCACAGATACGCAGTATTTT
CASRGGGTDTQYF
>NA|TRBV20-1|13|few|TRBJ1-2
TGCAGTGCTAAGGCAGTTGCTAACTATGGCTACACCTTC
CSAKAVANYGYTF
>NA|TRBV24-1|15|few|TRBJ1-3
TGTGCCACCTGTCCTCCCGGGGTCTCTGGAAACACCATATATTTT
CATCPPGVSGNTIYF
>NA|TRBV7-2|15|few|TRBJ1-2
TGTGCCAGCAGCCCCCGCGGGGGGGCTGACTATGGCTACACCTTC
CASSPRGGADYGYTF
>NA|TRBV28|13|NA|TRBJ1-1
TGTGCCAGCACGCTAGACATGGGGTTTTTGGCTTTCTTT
CASTLDMGFLAFF
>NA|TRBV6-1|14|few|TRBJ1-1
TGTGCCAGCAGTGAACCGGGTTGGGGGACTGAAGCTTTCTTT
CASSEPGWGTEAFF
>TRBD2|TRBV27|14|few|TRBJ2-3
TGTGCCAGTAAAGCGGGGGGTAGTCCAGATACGCAGTATTTT
CASKAGGSPDTQYF
>TRBD2|TRBV10-3|12|few|TRBJ2-7
TGTGCCATCAGTGGAGCGGGATACGAGCAGTACTTC
CAISGAGYEQYF
>NA|TRBV12-3/TRBV12-4|15|NA|TRBJ2-3
TGTGCCAGCAGTCACTACCGGGTAATCGGAGATACGCAGTATTTT
CASSHYRVIGDTQYF
>NA|TRBV4-2|16|once|TRBJ1-5
TGTGCCAGCAGCCAAGAGGGGGCCGGACGTTTTTCCCCCCAGCATTTT
CASSQEGAGRFSPQHF
>NA|TRBV29-1|14|few|TRBJ2-5
TGCAGCGTTGAATACTGGCAGGGCCAAGAGACCCAGTACTTC
CSVEYWQGQETQYF
>TRBD1|TRBV12-3/TRBV12-4|16|NA|TRBJ1-5
TGTGCCAGCAGTTTATCGCAGGGGGCGGAGGATCAGCCCCAGCATTTT
CASSLSQGAEDQPQHF
>NA|TRBV30|15|NA|TRBJ2-7
TGTGCCTGGGGGGTACCAAAGCCAACCACGATCGAGCAGTACTTC
CAWGVPKPTTIEQYF
>NA|TRBV12-3/TRBV12-4|11|few|TRBJ2-3
TGTGCCAGCAGTTTGTCAGGAGAGAAGTATTTT
CASSLSGEKYF
>TRBD1|TRBV11-2|14|few|TRBJ1-1
TGTGCCAGCAGCTTAGGGACAGGCCCTTTTGAAGCTTTCTTT
CASSLGTGPFEAFF